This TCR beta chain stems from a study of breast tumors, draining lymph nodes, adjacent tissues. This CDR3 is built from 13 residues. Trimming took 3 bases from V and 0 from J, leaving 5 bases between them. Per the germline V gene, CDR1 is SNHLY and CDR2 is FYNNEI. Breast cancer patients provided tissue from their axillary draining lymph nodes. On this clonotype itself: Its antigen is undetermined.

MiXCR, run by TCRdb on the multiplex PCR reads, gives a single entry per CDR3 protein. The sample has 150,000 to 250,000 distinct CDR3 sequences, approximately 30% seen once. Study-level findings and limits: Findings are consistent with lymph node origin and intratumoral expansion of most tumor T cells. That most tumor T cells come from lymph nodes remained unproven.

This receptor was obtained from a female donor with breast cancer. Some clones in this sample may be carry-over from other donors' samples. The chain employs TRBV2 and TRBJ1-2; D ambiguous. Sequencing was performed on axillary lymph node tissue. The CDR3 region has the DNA TGTGCCAGCAGTGATCAGGCTAACTATGGCTACACCTTC. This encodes CASSDQANYGYTF.